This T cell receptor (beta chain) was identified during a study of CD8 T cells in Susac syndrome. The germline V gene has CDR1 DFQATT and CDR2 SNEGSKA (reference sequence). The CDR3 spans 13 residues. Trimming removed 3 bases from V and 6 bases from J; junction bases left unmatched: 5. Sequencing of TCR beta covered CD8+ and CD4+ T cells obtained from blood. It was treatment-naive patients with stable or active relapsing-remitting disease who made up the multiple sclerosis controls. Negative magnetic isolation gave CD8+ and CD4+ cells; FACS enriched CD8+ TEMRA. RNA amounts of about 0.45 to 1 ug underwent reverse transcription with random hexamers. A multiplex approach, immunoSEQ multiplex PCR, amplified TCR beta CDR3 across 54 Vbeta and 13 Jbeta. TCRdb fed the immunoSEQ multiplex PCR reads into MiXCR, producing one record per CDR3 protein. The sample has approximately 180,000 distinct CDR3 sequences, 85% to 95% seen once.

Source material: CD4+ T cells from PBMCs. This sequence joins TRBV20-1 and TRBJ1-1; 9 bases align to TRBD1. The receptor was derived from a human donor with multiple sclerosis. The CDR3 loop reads CSARDRGNAEAFF. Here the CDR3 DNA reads TGCAGTGCTAGGGACAGGGGAAACGCTGAAGCTTTCTTT.